The clone carrying this T cell receptor beta chain was counted between two and nine times. Its antigen is unidentified. This entry is derived from a study of cytomegalovirus exposure and HLA in healthy donors. PCR employed 60 Vbeta and 13 Jbeta primers. The protocol was immunoSEQ multiplex PCR, while the TCRdb copy is restricted to in-frame clones and leaves out a portion. The sample comprises 100,000 to 150,000 clones, about 73% of which are singletons, and 5.5% to 7.5% rests with the top ten. Findings and caveats of the study: Links to common viral pathogens appeared, in a later analysis, for several of the most significant clusters.

Donors consisted of healthy bone marrow donors. The TCR was taken from a woman between 50 and 59 years old in good health and CMV-seropositive. What was sequenced was PBMCs.

The CDR3 region has the DNA TGCAGCGTTGTCGGTGCCGTTGATGAAAAACTGTTTTTT. Its translation: CSVVGAVDEKLFF. This rearrangement joins TRBV29-1 to TRBJ1-4; D ambiguous. Deletions cut 4 bases from V and 6 bases from J, with 12 bases between. CDR3 length equals 13 residues. Germline V CDR1 and CDR2: SQVTM, ANQGSEA.